This is a list of T cell receptor beta chains from one sample in a study of T cells in Graves' hyperthyroidism and ophthalmopathy. TCRdb analysed the multiplex PCR reads with MiXCR anew, one entry per CDR3 protein. The repertoire holds 500,000 to 650,000 distinct CDR3 sequences, with about 14% as singletons. Sequencing was performed on blood. The receptor source for this set is a woman in her forties or fifties with Graves' ophthalmopathy. Both conserved end residues are part of each CDR3. Each record gives: CDR3 DNA, CDR3 protein, D gene, clone size, V gene, J gene. The D gene is left open where the match is weak. Not all rows give a size; the values are once, few, many and, for expanded clones, a class.

TGTGCCAGCGGTTTTAGCCAGCCCCAGCATTTT	CASGFSQPQHF	NA	NA	TRBV27	TRBJ1-5
TGTGCCAGCAGTCAATCACCCAGGATTTCCTACGAGCAGTACTTC	CASSQSPRISYEQYF	NA	many	TRBV27	TRBJ2-7
TGTGCCAGCAGCTTAGTGCGGGCACTCGAAGCTTTCTTT	CASSLVRALEAFF	NA	NA	TRBV11-2	TRBJ1-1
TGTGCCAGCAGTTTAATCACCGGGACAGGGGTTGTCTACGAGCAGTACTTC	CASSLITGTGVVYEQYF	TRBD1	many	TRBV6-1	TRBJ2-7
TGTGCCACCAGTTCACCGGTCACAGATACGCAGTATTTT	CATSSPVTDTQYF	NA	many	TRBV24-1	TRBJ2-3
TGTGCCAGCAGCCACCCCCCGGGGACTAGCGGGACTACGCAGTATTTT	CASSHPPGTSGTTQYF	TRBD2	NA	TRBV4-2	TRBJ2-3
TGTGCCAGCAGTGGGGCAACCTTAGTGTACAATGAGCAGTTCTTC	CASSGATLVYNEQFF	NA	NA	TRBV27	TRBJ2-1
TGTGCCAGCAGACTAATAAACACCGGGGAGCTGTTTTTT	CASRLINTGELFF	NA	NA	TRBV6-2/TRBV6-3	TRBJ2-2
TGTGCCAGCTCCCTACTACAGCTAGCGGGGGGAGCCACAGATACGCAGTATTTT	CASSLLQLAGGATDTQYF	TRBD2	many	TRBV18	TRBJ2-3
TGTGCCAGCAGCACCGCTGCCGGGGGGGGATGGAGTTCACCCCTCCACTTT	CASSTAAGGGWSSPLHF	NA	many	TRBV7-9	TRBJ1-6
TGTGCCAGTTCTCCCCGGGGGGACTCTGGGGCCAACGTCCTGACTTTC	CASSPRGDSGANVLTF	TRBD2	NA	TRBV19	TRBJ2-6
TGTGCCAGCAGTTTCCCCAAGGGAAAGAACACTGAAGCTTTCTTT	CASSFPKGKNTEAFF	NA	many	TRBV12-3/TRBV12-4	TRBJ1-1
TGTGCCACCACATTTGGGGGCCCTAAAGAAAAACTGTTTTTT	CATTFGGPKEKLFF	NA	NA	TRBV6-1	TRBJ1-4
TGTGCCACCAGCGGAATTACAGGGGGCCGGAGCTCTGGAAACACCATATATTTT	CATSGITGGRSSGNTIYF	TRBD1	few	TRBV15	TRBJ1-3
TGTGCCAGCAGTTTATACATCGCTCCGGATGGAAACACCATATATTTT	CASSLYIAPDGNTIYF	NA	NA	TRBV28	TRBJ1-3
TGTGCCAGCAGCTTAGCCCGGACAGGGTTTGGGTCACCCCTCCACTTT	CASSLARTGFGSPLHF	TRBD1	few	TRBV7-2	TRBJ1-6
TGTGCCAGCAGTTACTCGAAAGCTTATAGCGGGAGGAAACAGTACAATGAGCAGTTCTTC	CASSYSKAYSGRKQYNEQFF	TRBD2	many	TRBV6-2/TRBV6-3	TRBJ2-1
TGTGCCAGCAGTTTCTTCGGGGCTGGAGCTTTCTTT	CASSFFGAGAFF	NA	NA	TRBV12-3/TRBV12-4	TRBJ1-1
TGTGCCAGCAGAGAAGACAGAGATAATTCACCCCTCCACTTT	CASREDRDNSPLHF	NA	NA	TRBV6-1	TRBJ1-6
TGTGCCAGCAGCCCGACAGGGAGAGATGAAAAACTGTTTTTT	CASSPTGRDEKLFF	TRBD1	NA	TRBV5-6	TRBJ1-4
TGTGCCAGCAGCCAAGGGCTAGTAAACTACGAGCAGTACTTC	CASSQGLVNYEQYF	NA	NA	TRBV14	TRBJ2-7
TGTGCCAGCACCCTAGGGGGCAGGGCTGGGGCCAACGTCCTGACTTTC	CASTLGGRAGANVLTF	TRBD1	many	TRBV2	TRBJ2-6
TGTGCTTGTCCCCGGTTGGTAGCGGGACTGATCCTGTTCTTC	CACPRLVAGLILFF	TRBD2	NA	TRBV30	TRBJ2-1
TGTGCCAGCAGTTCGAGACAGTCTACAGATACGCAGTATTTT	CASSSRQSTDTQYF	NA	NA	TRBV6-2/TRBV6-3	TRBJ2-3
TGTGCCACCAGTGGAAGGGGAACCTACAATGAGCAGTTCTTC	CATSGRGTYNEQFF	NA	many	TRBV24-1	TRBJ2-1
TGCAGCGTTGGTGTGGTCCACGGGGCCCAGTGGGATGGCTACACCTTC	CSVGVVHGAQWDGYTF	NA	many	TRBV29-1	TRBJ1-2
TGTGCCAGCAGCCGGACCCTATCCGGGGCCAACGTCCTGACTTTC	CASSRTLSGANVLTF	NA	NA	TRBV3-1	TRBJ2-6
TGTGCCAGCAGCTGGGAGGCGGGGGCCTTAAACTACAATGAGCAGTTCTTC	CASSWEAGALNYNEQFF	NA	many	TRBV7-9	TRBJ2-1
TGTGCCAGCTATACCCGGGACAGGGGATACTCTGGAAACACCATATATTTT	CASYTRDRGYSGNTIYF	TRBD1	few	TRBV24-1	TRBJ1-3
TGTGCCAGCAGTTTATGGCCTGGGGCTAGCGGGGGGGGTACGGAGACCCAGTACTTC	CASSLWPGASGGGTETQYF	TRBD2	NA	TRBV27	TRBJ2-5
TGTGCCAGCAGTCCACTAGCGGGAGGGCCTAACATTCAGTACTTC	CASSPLAGGPNIQYF	TRBD2	few	TRBV11-3	TRBJ2-4
TGTGCCAGCAGCCTAGACAGTGCTAATGAAAAACTGTTTTTT	CASSLDSANEKLFF	NA	many	TRBV7-2	TRBJ1-4
TGTGCCAGCAGTTTTTTAGCGGGAGTGAATACCGGGGAGCTGTTTTTT	CASSFLAGVNTGELFF	TRBD2	NA	TRBV12-3/TRBV12-4	TRBJ2-2
TGTGCCAGCAGGGGTTCGGGGACAGGCAATACCCTACAATACTCTACGCAGTATTTT	CASRGSGTGNTLQYSTQYF	TRBD1	many	TRBV28	TRBJ2-3
TGCGCCAGCAGTTCCTACCGGGACTCGTTCAATGAGCAGTTCTTC	CASSSYRDSFNEQFF	NA	many	TRBV28	TRBJ2-1
TGTGCCAGCAGTGCCGCGACAGGGCGCCTCGAGCAGTACTTC	CASSAATGRLEQYF	TRBD1	many	TRBV2	TRBJ2-7
TGTGCCAGCAACAAAGACACCGGGGAGCTGTTTTTT	CASNKDTGELFF	NA	many	TRBV2	TRBJ2-2
TGTGCCAGCAGGGGGGACAACTGGCTGAAATATGGCTACACCTTC	CASRGDNWLKYGYTF	NA	few	TRBV12-3/TRBV12-4	TRBJ1-2
TGCGCCAGCAGCTTGGATGGCGGGAGGATTCAAGAGACCCAGTACTTC	CASSLDGGRIQETQYF	TRBD2	many	TRBV5-1	TRBJ2-5
TGTGCCAGCAGCGGTAATACAGATACGCAGTATTTT	CASSGNTDTQYF	NA	few	TRBV9	TRBJ2-3
TGTGCCTGGAGTGGCCTAGGGGGGCTTCGCACAGATACGCAGTATTTT	CAWSGLGGLRTDTQYF	NA	few	TRBV30	TRBJ2-3
TGTGCCAGCAGGGCGCCGGGACTTTACGAGCAGTACTTC	CASRAPGLYEQYF	NA	NA	TRBV6-2/TRBV6-3	TRBJ2-7
TGTGCCAGCAGTGGTAGTTGGCAGGGGATATCGCGGAACTATGGCTACACCTTC	CASSGSWQGISRNYGYTF	NA	many	TRBV6-1	TRBJ1-2
TGTGCCAGCAGCTTAGAGGACAGGGGGTACAATGAGCAGTTCTTC	CASSLEDRGYNEQFF	TRBD1	many	TRBV7-6	TRBJ2-1
TGTGCCAGCAGCTTAGACACCGGCACAGATACGCAGTATTTT	CASSLDTGTDTQYF	NA	many	TRBV7-2	TRBJ2-3
TGTGCCAGCAGTTGGGCTCCATTTGATCAGCCCCAGCATTTT	CASSWAPFDQPQHF	NA	few	TRBV27	TRBJ1-5
TGCGCCAGCAGCCGACAAGCGGGAGTCGGCACAGATACGCAGTATTTT	CASSRQAGVGTDTQYF	TRBD2	few	TRBV5-1	TRBJ2-3
TGTGCCAGCAGTGATTATCCGGGACAGGGTTCCTACGAGCAGTACTTC	CASSDYPGQGSYEQYF	TRBD1	many	TRBV28	TRBJ2-7
TGTGCCAGCAGTTTACCAGCGAACTATGGCTACACCTTC	CASSLPANYGYTF	NA	many	TRBV28	TRBJ1-2
TGTGCCAGTAGCCCTACCGGAGCGGGTGGTTCACCCCTCCACTTT	CASSPTGAGGSPLHF	NA	few	TRBV19	TRBJ1-6
TGTGCCAGCAGTCCACGAGGGAGCGGGCGAGGCCACGAGCAGTACTTC	CASSPRGSGRGHEQYF	NA	NA	TRBV6-2/TRBV6-3	TRBJ2-7